Listed here are 25 T cell receptor beta chains from one sample, sequenced in a study of cytomegalovirus exposure and HLA in healthy donors. The PCR used 60 Vbeta and 13 Jbeta primers. Method: immunoSEQ multiplex PCR; TCRdb's copy keeps in-frame clones and lacks some. This table holds 98,000 or so clones, 60% to 80% found once. The sequencing sample was made of PBMCs. The source is a female donor in good health and CMV-seronegative.

Remarks on this clone: At one end, the junction sequence differs from germline, possibly due to a read error. The chain uses TRBV7-7 and TRBJ2-1; 9 positions match TRBD1. The CDR3 covers 15 residues. Germline V gives CDR1 SSHAT, CDR2 FNYEAQ (reference sequence). Here the CDR3 reads CASSSGQGRWNEQFF. Written as DNA, the CDR3 is TGTGCTAGCAGCTCAGGACAGGGGCGCTGGAATGAGCAGTTCTTC. The full variable domain, rest sourced from reference TRBV7-7 and TRBJ2-1, is GAGVSQSPRYKVTKRGQDVTLRCDPISSHATLYWYQQALGQGPEFLTYFNYEAQPDKSGLPSDRFSAERPEGSISTLTIQRTEQRDSAMYRCASSSGQGRWNEQFFGPGTRLTVL.

The chain has TRBV10-2 and TRBJ2-3, with 12 bases aligning to TRBD2. J was trimmed by 6 bases and V by 0 bases; bases with no gene match: 4. The germline CDR1 and CDR2 sequences are WSHSY and SAAADI. The CDR3 is 16 residues long. The CDR3: CASSESLAGGPDTQYF. The CDR3 bases are TGCGCCAGCAGTGAGTCCCTAGCGGGGGGGCCGGATACGCAGTATTTT.

The chain uses TRBV5-1 and TRBJ1-4, with D hard to call. V was pared by 1 base and J by 2 bases, with 9 bases between. The CDR3 is 15 residues long. Germline-derived CDR1 and CDR2 are SGHRS and YFSETQ. The DNA for the CDR3 is TGCGCCAGCAGCTTGTCGGGTGATACTAATGAAAAACTGTTTTTT. Encoded protein: CASSLSGDTNEKLFF. The full variable domain, rest sourced from reference TRBV5-1 and TRBJ1-4, is KAGVTQTPRYLIKTRGQQVTLSCSPISGHRSVSWYQQTPGQGLQFLFEYFSETQRNKGNFPGRFSGRQFSNSRSEMNVSTLELGDSALYLCASSLSGDTNEKLFFGSGTQLSVL.

This clone was seen only once. The rearrangement joins TRBV7-2 to TRBJ2-1; tentatively, D is TRBD1 (5 bases). Germline-derived CDR1 and CDR2 are SGHTA and FQGNSA. V lost 5 bases, J lost 0 bases, and 17 bases lay in between. The CDR3 is made up of 17 amino acids. CDR3 sequence reads: CASSRLWGGSSYNEQFF. The CDR3 DNA reads as TGTGCCAGCAGCCGCCTCTGGGGCGGAAGCTCCTACAATGAGCAGTTCTTC.

The V gene is TRBV4-1, the J gene TRBJ2-5; 9 nucleotides align to TRBD1. V dropped 6 bases and J dropped 5; count of bases not matched to a gene: 7. The CDR3 contains 14 residues. From germline, CDR1 is MGHRA and CDR2 YSYEKL. For the CDR3, the DNA is TGCGCCAGCAGACACAGGGGGCTTGGGGAGACCCAGTACTTC. Translating gives CASRHRGLGETQYF.

The chain joins TRBV7-3 to TRBJ2-1; TRBD2 matches at 10 bases. Germline CDR1 is SGHTA and CDR2 is FQGTGA. CDR3 size: 16 residues. V dropped 3 bases and J dropped 3; count of bases not matched to a gene: 5. The chain's CDR3 is CASSLASGRGYNEQFF. CDR3 in DNA: TGTGCCAGCAGCTTGGCTAGCGGGAGAGGCTACAATGAGCAGTTCTTC.

The genes are TRBV7-9 and TRBJ1-2, with D perhaps TRBD1 (6 bases). The V and J ends lost 1 base and 7 bases respectively, with 13 bases between them. From germline, CDR1 is SEHNR and CDR2 FQNEAQ (reference sequence). This CDR3 is 14 amino acids long. The CDR3 spells CASSLGGDTRGYTF. The CDR3 DNA follows: TGTGCCAGCAGCTTAGGAGGGGACACACGTGGCTACACCTTC.

The rearrangement uses TRBV29-1 and TRBJ1-2; D is unclear. The CDR3 loop spans 12 amino acids. The V end was cut by 7 bases, the J end by 4 bases, with 13 bases between. CDR1 and CDR2 (germline): SQVTM, ANQGSEA. The CDR3 sequence is CSGTETSYGYTF. DNA of the CDR3: TGCAGCGGGACTGAAACCAGCTATGGCTACACCTTC. Full variable domain (rest looked up from reference TRBV29-1 and TRBJ1-2): SAVISQKPSRDICQRGTSLTIQCQVDSQVTMMFWYRQQPGQSLTLIATANQGSEATYESGFVIDKFPISRPNLTFSTLTVSNMSPEDSSIYLCSGTETSYGYTFGSGTRLTVV.

V gene TRBV10-1 combines with J gene TRBJ2-7; weak D call: TRBD2 (6 bases). Per the germline V gene, CDR1 is WNHNN and CDR2 is SYGVQD (reference sequence). V was clipped by 3 bases and J by 2 bases, with 14 bases between them. This CDR3 contains 15 residues. The CDR3 coding sequence is TGCGCCAGCAGTGATGGGTCGGAGGGGCCCTACGAGCAGTACTTC. Its protein is CASSDGSEGPYEQYF.

This clone was found a few times. The chain couples TRBV29-1 to TRBJ1-1; possible D gene TRBD1, 5 bases. V was cut by 7 bases and J by 0 bases, with 12 bases left in between. The CDR3 totals 13 residues. In germline, CDR1 is SQVTM, CDR2 ANQGSEA. The CDR3 spells CSAETDLNTEAFF. The CDR3 DNA is TGCAGCGCTGAGACAGACTTGAACACTGAAGCTTTCTTT.

This clone was recorded a few times. The chain carries TRBV19 and TRBJ2-2; 8 positions match TRBD1. The germline V gene has CDR1 LNHDA and CDR2 SQIVND (reference sequence). The CDR3 sequence is 16 residues long. V shed 6 bases and J 3 bases; nucleotides not matched to a gene: 9. This CDR3 reads CASSPDRVSDTGELFF. In DNA, the CDR3 is TGTGCCAGTAGCCCGGACAGGGTTTCGGACACCGGGGAGCTGTTTTTT.

The chain carries TRBV28 and TRBJ2-1, with D possibly TRBD1 on 6 matching bases. The V end was cut by 4 bases, the J end by 12 bases, with 13 bases between. CDR3 length: 12 amino acids. Per the germline V gene, CDR1 is MDHEN and CDR2 is SYDVKM. The DNA for the CDR3 is TGTGCCAGCAGTTCAGGGCCAGGGGTGCAGTTCTTC. This gives the protein CASSSGPGVQFF.

This clone has only a few counts. This chain uses TRBV6-5 with TRBJ2-5, with D perhaps matching TRBD1 (6 bases). From germline, CDR1 is MNHEY and CDR2 SVGAGI. The CDR3 has 14 amino acids. V was clipped by 8 bases and J by 7 bases, with 20 bases between them. CDR3 protein: CASHPTGIQGTQYF. Written as DNA, the CDR3 is TGTGCCAGCCATCCGACAGGAATCCAGGGGACCCAGTACTTC.

This clone came up once. This chain uses TRBV28 with TRBJ2-7, with TRBD2 as a possible D gene (6 bases). The CDR3 is made up of 15 amino acids. V lost 3 bases, J lost 4 bases, and 16 bases lay in between. Germline CDR1 is MDHEN and CDR2 is SYDVKM. The CDR3 sequence is CASSFLPTSPYEQYF. The CDR3 DNA reads as TGTGCCAGCAGTTTCCTCCCGACTAGTCCATACGAGCAGTACTTC.

This rearrangement joins TRBV5-5 to TRBJ1-2, with 7 nucleotides matching TRBD1. Germline trimming cut 0 bases from V and 2 bases from J; bases unmatched to any gene: 7. The CDR3 is made up of 16 amino acids. Germline V gene data show CDR1 as SGHKS and CDR2 as YYEKEE (reference sequence). The CDR3 region is CASSLEGGLRNYGYTF. The DNA of the CDR3 is TGTGCCAGCAGCTTGGAAGGGGGCTTAAGGAACTATGGCTACACCTTC. The full variable domain, rest sourced from reference TRBV5-5 and TRBJ1-2, is DAGVTQSPTHLIKTRGQQVTLRCSPISGHKSVSWYQQVLGQGPQFIFQYYEKEERGRGNFPDRFSARQFPNYSSELNVNALLLGDSALYLCASSLEGGLRNYGYTFGSGTRLTVV.

In its sample, this clone was seen once. This chain connects TRBV7-3 to TRBJ2-3, with TRBD2 matching 15 bases. The J segment lost 3 bases and the V segment lost 8 bases, leaving 9 bases of the junction unmatched. Germline V gene lookup returns CDR1 SGHTA and CDR2 FQGTGA. CDR3 length: 17 amino acids. The CDR3 coding sequence is TGTGCCAGCGGCGCACAGGGACTAGCGGGGGGTACAGATACGCAGTATTTT. This encodes CASGAQGLAGGTDTQYF. The whole variable domain, remainder taken from reference TRBV7-3 and TRBJ2-3, is GAGVSQTPSNKVTEKGKYVELRCDPISGHTALYWYRQSLGQGPEFLIYFQGTGAADDSGLPNDRFFAVRPEGSVSTLKIQRTERGDSAVYLCASGAQGLAGGTDTQYFGPGTRLTVL.

The chain uses TRBV6-5 and TRBJ2-7, with TRBD1 matching over 11 bases. In germline, CDR1 is MNHEY, CDR2 SVGAGI. This CDR3 is built from 15 residues. Trimming at V came to 2 bases and at J to 4 bases, leaving 4 bases not matched to a gene. The CDR3, as DNA: TGTGCCAGCAGTTACCGGGACAGGGGGGGGTACGAGCAGTACTTC. Translation gives CASSYRDRGGYEQYF.

The chain combines TRBV6-5 with TRBJ1-2; D remains unclear. The CDR3 runs to 13 residues. Between the trimmed V and J ends, which lost 5 bases and 5 bases, there was a span of 12 bases. Per the germline V gene, CDR1 is MNHEY and CDR2 is SVGAGI. The CDR3: CASSPPGFYGYTF. The DNA of the CDR3 is TGTGCCAGCAGTCCTCCGGGATTTTATGGCTACACCTTC.

J is TRBJ2-5 and V is TRBV10-3; 12 bases align to TRBD2. Germline V lookup: CDR1 ENHRY, CDR2 SYGVKD. V lost 10 bases and J lost 4; bases outside the gene matches: 16. This CDR3 is 17 amino acids long. The CDR3 loop is CATKLEASGRARETQYF. CDR3 sequence (DNA): TGTGCCACCAAACTCGAGGCTAGCGGGAGGGCCCGAGAGACCCAGTACTTC.

This clone was counted a few times. The CDR3 loop reads CASSEGTGGGTSSYNEQFF. CDR3 nucleotides: TGTGCCAGCAGTGAAGGGACTGGCGGGGGGACCAGCTCCTACAATGAGCAGTTCTTC. The chain couples TRBV2 to TRBJ2-1; 8 bases are a match to TRBD2. The CDR3 is 19 amino acids. Germline lookup yields CDR1 SNHLY and CDR2 FYNNEI. V dropped 1 base and J dropped 0; count of bases not matched to a gene: 11.

The rearrangement links TRBV27 to TRBJ2-7; D may be TRBD1 (6 bases). V lost 5 bases, J lost 6 bases, and 14 bases lay in between. CDR1 is MNHEY and CDR2 is SMNVEV in the germline V gene (reference sequence). The CDR3 is 13 amino acids. In nucleotides, the CDR3 is TGTGCCAGCAGTCCGTCTTACAGGGCCGAGCAGTACTTC. Translated, it gives CASSPSYRAEQYF.

The chain has TRBV6-5 and TRBJ2-3, with TRBD1 as a possible D gene (6 bases). With 7 bases removed from V and 2 bases from J, the gap between germline ends came to 16 bases. This CDR3 is 15 amino acids long. The V gene's germline CDR1 is MNHEY and CDR2 SVGAGI. The CDR3 spells CASTRDTTFTDTQYF. The CDR3 region has the DNA TGTGCCAGCACCCGGGACACGACATTCACAGATACGCAGTATTTT.

The chain uses TRBV30 and TRBJ2-7, with TRBD2 matching over 13 bases. Germline CDR1 reads GTSNPN; CDR2 reads SVGIG (reference sequence). The V and J ends lost 4 bases and 2 bases, in that order; junction bases with no gene match: 8. This CDR3 region has 16 residues. The chain's CDR3 is CAWTLVGTSGAYEQYF. The CDR3 nucleotides read TGTGCCTGGACCCTGGTAGGGACTAGCGGGGCCTACGAGCAGTACTTC. The variable domain in full, completed from reference TRBV30 and TRBJ2-7, reads SQTIHQWPATLVQPVGSPLSLECTVEGTSNPNLYWYRQAAGRGLQLLFYSVGIGQISSEVPQNLSASRPQDRQFILSSKKLLLSDSGFYLCAWTLVGTSGAYEQYFGPGTRLTVT.

The chain joins TRBV18 to TRBJ1-1; maybe TRBD1 (6 bases). Trimming pared 6 bases from V and 4 bases from J, leaving 9 bases between. Germline V gene lookup returns CDR1 KGHSH and CDR2 LQKENI. The CDR3 extends over 12 amino acids. The DNA for the CDR3 is TGTGCCAGCTCGTCACAGGGCACTGAAGCTTTCTTT. It specifies CASSSQGTEAFF.

Note on this clone: An end of the junction differs from the germline gene, which may be a read error. The V and J genes are TRBV7-3 and TRBJ2-1, with a weak D call TRBD1 (6 bases). This CDR3 has 15 residues. Germline loops: CDR1 SGHTA, CDR2 FQGTGA. CDR3 in DNA: TGTGCCAGCAGCCTAACCCGGGACACCTACAATGAGCAGTTCTTC. As protein: CASSLTRDTYNEQFF. Filled out from reference TRBV7-3 and TRBJ2-1, the complete variable domain reads GAGVSQTPSNKVTEKGKYVELRCDPISGHTALYWYRQSLGQGPEFLIYFQGTGAADDSGLPNDRFFAVRPEGSVSTLKIQRTERGDSAVYLCASSLTRDTYNEQFFGPGTRLTVL.